This T cell receptor beta chain was profiled in a study of regulatory T cells in long-lasting Graves disease. Study conclusions and caveats: Graves' patients with persistent disease showed TCR diversity lower than patients newly diagnosed. Accuracy could have been hurt by small sample size.

In this sample, this clonotype turned up many times. No antigen is known for it. With iRepertoire HTBI primers and Arm-PCR of CDR3 regions, TCR beta libraries were built. TCRdb called the multiplex PCR reads again in MiXCR, with one record for every CDR3 protein. Here the sample spans about 540,000 distinct CDR3 sequences, approximately 13% being singletons. As to time point: newly diagnosed GD, antithyroid drugs for less than 3 months. PBMC RNA was the source of the TCR library. The length of the CDR3 is 15 residues. Trimming took 4 bases from V and 4 from J, leaving 15 bases between them. The germline gives CDR1 MNHEY, CDR2 SVGAGI. Another study also made use of these data, one on T cells in Graves' hyperthyroidism and ophthalmopathy.

The V gene is TRBV6-5, the J gene TRBJ2-3; D gene ambiguous. Sample: peripheral blood mononuclear cells (PBMCs), taken at new diagnosis, from a patient treated with antithyroid drugs. This sequence originates from a young man with Graves disease. CDR3 loop: CASSLSENAPDTQYF. Here the CDR3 DNA reads TGTGCCAGCAGTTTATCTGAAAACGCACCAGATACGCAGTATTTT.